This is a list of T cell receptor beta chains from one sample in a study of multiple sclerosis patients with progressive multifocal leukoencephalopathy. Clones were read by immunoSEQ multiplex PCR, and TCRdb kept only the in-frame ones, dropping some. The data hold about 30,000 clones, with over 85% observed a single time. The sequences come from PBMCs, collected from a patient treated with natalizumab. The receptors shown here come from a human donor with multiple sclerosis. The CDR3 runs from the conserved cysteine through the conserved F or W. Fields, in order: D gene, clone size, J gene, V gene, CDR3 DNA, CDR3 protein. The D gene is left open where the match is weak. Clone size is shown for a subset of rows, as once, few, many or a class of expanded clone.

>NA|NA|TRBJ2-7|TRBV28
TGTGCCAGCAGTTTAGGGTCGGGGGGGACAGGTTCGAGGGAGCAGTACTTC
CASSLGSGGTGSREQYF
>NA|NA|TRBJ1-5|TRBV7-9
TGTGCCAGCAGCTTATCAGCTAGCAATCAGCCCCAGCATTTT
CASSLSASNQPQHF
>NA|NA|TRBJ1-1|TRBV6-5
TGTGCCAGCAGTTACGGGGCTAAGGACACTGAAGCTTTCTTT
CASSYGAKDTEAFF
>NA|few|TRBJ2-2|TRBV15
TGTGCCACCAGCAGAGCAACCGGGGAGCTGTTTTTT
CATSRATGELFF
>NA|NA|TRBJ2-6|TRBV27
TGTGCCAGCGGTCTTGGTGGGGCCAACGTCCTGACTTTC
CASGLGGANVLTF
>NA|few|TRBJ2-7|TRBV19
TGTGCCAGTAGTATAAACAGGGCCTACGAGCAGTACTTC
CASSINRAYEQYF
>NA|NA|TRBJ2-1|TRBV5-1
TGCGCCAGCAGGCTTCCAACGGGCCATGAGCAGTTCTTC
CASRLPTGHEQFF
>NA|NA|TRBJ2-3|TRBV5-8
TGTGCCAGCAGCGCGGGACAGCCAAGCACAGATACGCAGTATTTT
CASSAGQPSTDTQYF
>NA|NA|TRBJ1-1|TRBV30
TGTGCCTGGAGTGTTAGGGCCGCTGAAGCTTTCTTT
CAWSVRAAEAFF
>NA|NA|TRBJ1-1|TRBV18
TGTGCCAGCTCACCACAGCGTACCGCTGAAGCTTTCTTT
CASSPQRTAEAFF
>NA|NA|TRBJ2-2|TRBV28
TGTGCCAGCAGTCAACTTAGGGTAGTTATCGGGGAGCTGTTTTTT
CASSQLRVVIGELFF
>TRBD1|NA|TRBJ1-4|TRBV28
TGTGCCAGCAGTAGACAGGGGGGCCGAAAACTGTTTTTT
CASSRQGGRKLFF
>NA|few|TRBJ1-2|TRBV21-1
TGTGCCAGCAGCACCCTACCGTTGGCAGGTGGTTATTGCTACACCTTC
CASSTLPLAGGYCYTF
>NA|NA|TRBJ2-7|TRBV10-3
TGTGCCTCCGGGCCCGGCGGCTACGAGCAGTACTTC
CASGPGGYEQYF
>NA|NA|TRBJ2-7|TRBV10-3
TGTGCCATCAGTGAGCCGGGGCCTTCCTACGAGCAGTACTTC
CAISEPGPSYEQYF
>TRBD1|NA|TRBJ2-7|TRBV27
TGTGCCAGCAGGCTCGGGACAGGGGGCGAGCAGTACTTC
CASRLGTGGEQYF
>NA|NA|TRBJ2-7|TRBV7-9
TGTGCCAGCAGCTTAGCAAGGGTACTCCACGAGCAGTACTTC
CASSLARVLHEQYF
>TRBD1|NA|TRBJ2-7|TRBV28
TGTGCCAGCGCCTCGGACAGGGGGCCATCCTACGAGCAGTACTTC
CASASDRGPSYEQYF
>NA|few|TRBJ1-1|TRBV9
TGTGCCAGCAGCGTAGGAAGGGACGCAGAAGCTTTCTTT
CASSVGRDAEAFF
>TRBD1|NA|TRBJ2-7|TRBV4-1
TGCGCCAGCAGCCGCGGGACAGGGTCCTACGAGCAGTACTTC
CASSRGTGSYEQYF
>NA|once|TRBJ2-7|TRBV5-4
TGTGCCAGCAGCTTGGGAACCTACGAGCAGTACTTC
CASSLGTYEQYF
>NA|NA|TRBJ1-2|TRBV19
TGTGCCAGTAGTCAGGGTTACCTCGGTGGCTACACCTTC
CASSQGYLGGYTF
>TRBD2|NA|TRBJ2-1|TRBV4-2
TGTGCCAGCAGCCAAGACCGACTAGCGCATGAGCAGTTCTTC
CASSQDRLAHEQFF
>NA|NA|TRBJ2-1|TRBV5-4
TGTGCCAGCAGCTTGGAAGGTGGGTCCTACAATGAGCAGTTCTTC
CASSLEGGSYNEQFF
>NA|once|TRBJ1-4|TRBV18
TGTGCCAGCTCAACCTTCTTTAATGAAAAACTGTTTTTT
CASSTFFNEKLFF
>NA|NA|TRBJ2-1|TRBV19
TGTGCCAGTAGTTACTCACGTTACAATGAGCAGTTCTTC
CASSYSRYNEQFF
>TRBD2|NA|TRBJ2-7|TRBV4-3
TGCGCCAGCAGCCAAGATCTTACTAGCGGGACTTTCGACGAGCAGTACTTC
CASSQDLTSGTFDEQYF
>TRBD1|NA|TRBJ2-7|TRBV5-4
TGTGCCAGCAGCGTCGACAGGGGGCCGGCCTACGAGCAGTACTTC
CASSVDRGPAYEQYF
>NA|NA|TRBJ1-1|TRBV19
TGTGCCAGTAGTATCAACAGCAACACTGAAGCTTTCTTT
CASSINSNTEAFF